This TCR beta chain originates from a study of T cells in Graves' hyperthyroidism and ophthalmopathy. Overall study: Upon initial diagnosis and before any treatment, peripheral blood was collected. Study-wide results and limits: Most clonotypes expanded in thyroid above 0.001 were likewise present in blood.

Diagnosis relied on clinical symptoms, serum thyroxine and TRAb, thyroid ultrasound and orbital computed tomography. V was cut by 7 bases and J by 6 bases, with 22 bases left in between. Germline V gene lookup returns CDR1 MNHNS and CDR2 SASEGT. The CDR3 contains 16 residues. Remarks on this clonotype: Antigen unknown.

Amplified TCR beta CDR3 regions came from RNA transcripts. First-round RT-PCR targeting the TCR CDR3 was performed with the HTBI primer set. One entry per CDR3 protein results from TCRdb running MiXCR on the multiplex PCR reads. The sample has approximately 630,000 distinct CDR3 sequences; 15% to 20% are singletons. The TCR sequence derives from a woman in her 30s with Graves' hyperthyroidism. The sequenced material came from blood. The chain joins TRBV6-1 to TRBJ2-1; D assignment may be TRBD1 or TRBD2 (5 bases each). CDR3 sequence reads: CASKLKTGTRTNEQFF. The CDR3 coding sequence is TGTGCCAGCAAATTAAAGACCGGGACGCGGACCAATGAGCAGTTCTTC.